This T cell receptor (beta chain) was recorded in a study of blood T cells in healthy people across ages. For the second PCR, which ran for roughly 6 to 12 cycles, a sample-barcoded 5' primer and a J-beta primer mix were used. The study obtained at least 3 million CDR3-containing paired-end reads from every sample. One entry per CDR3 protein, called by TCRdb with MiXCR from the 5' RACE reads. The sample lists 1.4 million or so distinct CDR3 sequences, 35% to 45% seen once, with around 4% in the top ten. This clonotype was seen a single time. V gave up 7 bases and J gave up 8 bases, with 14 bases separating them. This CDR3 contains 13 residues. Germline CDR1 ENHRY, CDR2 SYGVKD.

This chain links TRBV10-3 with TRBJ1-4; D is unclear. This receptor was identified in a woman in her late teens or twenties in good health. Material for sequencing was blood. The CDR3 loop reads CAIKRGSEEKLFF. The CDR3 region has the DNA TGTGCCATCAAACGGGGAAGTGAGGAAAAACTGTTTTTT.